These T cell receptor beta chains were read from a single sample in a study of human T cells and chemical hapten exposure. TCRdb redid the calling of the RACE reads with MiXCR, one entry per CDR3 protein. The table shows 250,000 to 300,000 distinct CDR3 sequences, with around 7.3% occurring only once. The sequencing used whole blood, collected in connection with sensitization to the hapten diphenylcyclopropenone (DPC). All receptors derive from a man in his late teens or twenties with alopecia areata. Some clones in this sample may be carry-over from other donors' samples. CDR3s include the opening cysteine and the closing phenylalanine or tryptophan. D genes are given only for firm matches. Size tells how often a clone was seen (once, few, many) or the class of an expanded clone, and some rows leave it out.

j_call v_call clone_size d_call cdr3_aa cdr3_nt
TRBJ2-5 TRBV24-1 many - CATSDSAGTQYF TGTGCCACCAGTGATTCCGCCGGGACCCAGTACTTC
TRBJ1-4 TRBV7-8 - - CASSPTTNEKLFF TGTGCCAGCAGCCCCACAACTAATGAAAAACTGTTTTTT
TRBJ2-7 TRBV7-9 few TRBD1 CASSTNRGLTSYEQYF TGTGCCAGCAGCACCAACAGGGGTCTAACCTCCTACGAGCAGTACTTC
TRBJ2-1 TRBV9 many - CASSVEGQIDNEQFF TGTGCCAGCAGCGTAGAAGGCCAGATAGACAATGAGCAGTTCTTC
TRBJ2-1 TRBV10-1 many - CASSDHNEQFF TGCGCCAGCAGTGACCACAATGAGCAGTTCTTC
TRBJ1-4 TRBV10-3 - - CAISDRQSPNEKLFF TGTGCCATCAGTGATCGACAGTCCCCAAATGAAAAACTGTTTTTT
TRBJ2-1 TRBV29-1 many - CSVDGSRGGNEQFF TGCAGCGTTGACGGGTCTAGGGGAGGCAATGAGCAGTTCTTC
TRBJ1-4 TRBV28 few TRBD1 CASSPYVWTGKGEKLFF TGTGCCAGCAGTCCCTATGTGTGGACAGGGAAGGGGGAAAAACTGTTTTTT
TRBJ2-7 TRBV19 few TRBD1 CASSYSGTGAYEQYF TGTGCCAGTTCTTACTCCGGGACAGGGGCCTACGAGCAGTACTTC
TRBJ2-7 TRBV12-3/TRBV12-4 - - CASSFAEGSEQYF TGTGCCAGCAGTTTTGCGGAGGGGAGCGAGCAGTACTTC
TRBJ2-7 TRBV4-3 - TRBD1 CASSQDRGNTGQGGGEQYF TGCGCCAGCAGCCAAGATCGGGGAAACACTGGACAGGGTGGGGGCGAGCAGTACTTC
TRBJ2-5 TRBV4-1 few TRBD1 CASSRGAQGNEETQYF TGCGCCAGCAGCCGAGGGGCACAGGGGAACGAAGAGACCCAGTACTTC
TRBJ1-5 TRBV7-9 many - CASGSFHDLRQHF -